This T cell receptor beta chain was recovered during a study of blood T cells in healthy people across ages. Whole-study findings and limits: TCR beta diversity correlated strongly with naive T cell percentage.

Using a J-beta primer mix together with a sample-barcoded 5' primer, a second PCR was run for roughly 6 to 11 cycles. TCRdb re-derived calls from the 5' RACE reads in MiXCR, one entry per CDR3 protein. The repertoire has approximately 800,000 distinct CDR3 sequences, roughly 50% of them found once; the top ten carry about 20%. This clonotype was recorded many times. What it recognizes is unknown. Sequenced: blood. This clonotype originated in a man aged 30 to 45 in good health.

The CDR3 region has the DNA TGCAGGGCCCCTAGCGGGAGATATGAGCAGTTCTTC. Its protein is CRAPSGRYEQFF. The rearrangement links TRBV20-1 to TRBJ2-1, with 10 bases identical to TRBD2. This CDR3 is 12 amino acids long. Germline-derived CDR1 and CDR2 are DFQATT and SNEGSKA (reference sequence).